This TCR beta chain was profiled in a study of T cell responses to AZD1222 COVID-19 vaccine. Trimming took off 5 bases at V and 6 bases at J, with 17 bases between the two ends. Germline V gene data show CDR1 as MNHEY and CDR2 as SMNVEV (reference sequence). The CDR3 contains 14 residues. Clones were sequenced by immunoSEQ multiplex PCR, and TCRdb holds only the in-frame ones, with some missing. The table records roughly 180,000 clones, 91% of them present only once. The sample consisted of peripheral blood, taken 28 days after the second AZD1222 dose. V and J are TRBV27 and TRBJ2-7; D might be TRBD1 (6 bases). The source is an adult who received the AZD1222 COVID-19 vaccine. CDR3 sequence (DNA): TGTGCCAGCAGTCTGCGACCAGGGGCTACCGAGCAGTACTTC. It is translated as CASSLRPGATEQYF.